This is a list of T cell receptor beta chains from one sample in a study of cytomegalovirus exposure and HLA in healthy donors. Only in-frame clones appear in the TCRdb table, and some are missing; sequencing was by immunoSEQ multiplex PCR. The table has 100,000 to 150,000 clones, about 10% seen once. Input material: PBMCs. Source of these receptors: a woman in her late teens or twenties in good health and CMV-seropositive. The CDR3 runs from the conserved cysteine through the conserved F or W. Each record gives: V gene, J gene, D gene, clone size, CDR3 DNA, CDR3 protein. D genes are given only for firm matches. The size of a clone is reported for some rows only, either as once, few or many, or as a class for expanded clones.

TRBV4-1	TRBJ2-2	TRBD2	few	TGCGCCAGCAGCCAAGCGCTAGCGGGGACCGGGGAGCTGTTTTTT	CASSQALAGTGELFF
TRBV7-8	TRBJ2-1	-	few	TGTGCCAGCACCCCGCGGGGGCGGGAGAACAATGAGCAGTTCTTC	CASTPRGRENNEQFF
TRBV19	TRBJ1-2	TRBD1	few	TGTGCCAGTAGTATAGATTTGGACAGGGGATATGGCTACACCTTC	CASSIDLDRGYGYTF
TRBV19	TRBJ1-5	-	-	TGTGCCAGCCGAACCACAGGGACAAGCAATCAGCCCCAGCATTTT	CASRTTGTSNQPQHF
TRBV10-3	TRBJ1-1	-	-	TGTGCCATCAGACGGGACACTGAAGCTTTCTTT	CAIRRDTEAFF
TRBV5-4	TRBJ1-1	-	-	TGTGCCAGCAGCTTGTGGGGGGGGACTGAAGCTTTCTTT	CASSLWGGTEAFF
TRBV5-6	TRBJ2-2	TRBD1	few	TGTGCCAGCAGCTTGGGGGACAGAAACACCGGGGAGCTGTTTTTT	CASSLGDRNTGELFF
TRBV19	TRBJ1-1	-	-	TGTGCCAGTAGTATCCGCCCTCAGGGGGAAGCTTTCTTT	CASSIRPQGEAFF
TRBV9	TRBJ2-2	-	few	TGTGCCAGCAGCCCATCGGTGGCCGGGGAGCTGTTTTTT	CASSPSVAGELFF
TRBV5-5	TRBJ2-1	-	few	TGTGCCAGCAGCCTAATGCTTACGCAGTTCTTC	CASSLMLTQFF
TRBV28	TRBJ2-3	-	-	TGTGCCAGCAGTCCACTACGAGGGACAGATACGCAGTATTTT	CASSPLRGTDTQYF
TRBV6-6	TRBJ1-1	-	few	TGTGCCAGCAGTTACGGGGGGATGAACACTGAAGCTTTCTTT	CASSYGGMNTEAFF
TRBV5-4	TRBJ2-7	-	few	TGTGCCAGCAGCTACCCTGACGGAGGGGCCTACGAGCAGTACTTC	CASSYPDGGAYEQYF
TRBV15	TRBJ2-1	TRBD2	-	TGTGCCACCAGCAGCCGACTAGCGGGAGGTGGCAATGAGCAGTTCTTC	CATSSRLAGGGNEQFF
TRBV5-4	TRBJ1-2	-	few	TGTGCCAGCAGCTTGGAAGGAGGTTTCTATGGCTACACCTTC	CASSLEGGFYGYTF
TRBV6-1	TRBJ2-7	-	-	TGTGCCAGCAGTGATCTTAGTTCCCTCTACGAGCAGTACTTC	CASSDLSSLYEQYF
TRBV7-9	TRBJ2-3	TRBD2	-	TGTGCCAGCTTTAGCGGGAGTCCCCCCACAGATACGCAGTATTTT	CASFSGSPPTDTQYF
TRBV6-1	TRBJ2-7	TRBD1	-	TGTGCCAGCAGCCCCGGACAGGGGGTAGGCGAGCAGTACTTC	CASSPGQGVGEQYF
TRBV7-9	TRBJ2-5	TRBD2	once	TGTGCCAGCAGCCCGGGACTAGCGGCTACAAAAGAGACCCAGTACTTC	CASSPGLAATKETQYF
TRBV7-9	TRBJ1-1	-	-	TGTGCCAGCAGCTTAAGTAGCACTGAAGCTTTCTTT	CASSLSSTEAFF
TRBV29-1	TRBJ1-1	TRBD1	-	TGCAGCCTCCTCCGAGGGACAGGGAACAGTGAAGCTTTCTTT	CSLLRGTGNSEAFF
TRBV7-8	TRBJ2-1	TRBD1	-	TGTGCCAGCAGCCCTCGGGACAGGAACAATGAGCAGTTCTTC	CASSPRDRNNEQFF
TRBV5-6	TRBJ1-1	-	few	TGTGCCAGCAGCTTGGTTCAGGGCGGCACTGAAGCTTTCTTT	CASSLVQGGTEAFF
TRBV6-6	TRBJ1-2	-	-	TGTGCCAGCAGAGAAGACAGTGTCGATGGCTACACCTTC	CASREDSVDGYTF
TRBV10-1	TRBJ1-4	-	-	TGCGCCAGCAGGAGCCGGGACACCCAAGGATGGGGTGAAAAACTGTTTTTT	CASRSRDTQGWGEKLFF
TRBV7-9	TRBJ2-7	TRBD2	few	TGTGCCAGCAGCGGGGGGAGGGGACTGCCGTACGAGCAGTACTTC	CASSGGRGLPYEQYF
TRBV15	TRBJ2-7	-	few	TGTGCCACCAGCAAAGGGGGTTCCTACGAGCAGTACTTC	CATSKGGSYEQYF
TRBV6-6	TRBJ1-5	-	few	TGTGCCAGCAGTTACCCAGACACCGATCAGCCCCAGCATTTT	CASSYPDTDQPQHF
TRBV7-6	TRBJ2-7	TRBD2	few	TGTGCCAGCAGCTTAGGGGCTAGCGGAACCTCCTACGAGCAGTACTTC	CASSLGASGTSYEQYF
TRBV7-3	TRBJ2-7	TRBD1	few	TGTGCCAGCAGCCCGGGACAGGGGGCGAGTGAGCAGTACTTC	CASSPGQGASEQYF
TRBV28	TRBJ2-7	-	-	TGTGCCAGCAGCTTACTTACCTACGAGCAGTACTTC	CASSLLTYEQYF
TRBV27	TRBJ2-7	TRBD2	-	TGTGCCAGCAGACTAGCGGTCTCCTACGAGCAGTACTTC	CASRLAVSYEQYF